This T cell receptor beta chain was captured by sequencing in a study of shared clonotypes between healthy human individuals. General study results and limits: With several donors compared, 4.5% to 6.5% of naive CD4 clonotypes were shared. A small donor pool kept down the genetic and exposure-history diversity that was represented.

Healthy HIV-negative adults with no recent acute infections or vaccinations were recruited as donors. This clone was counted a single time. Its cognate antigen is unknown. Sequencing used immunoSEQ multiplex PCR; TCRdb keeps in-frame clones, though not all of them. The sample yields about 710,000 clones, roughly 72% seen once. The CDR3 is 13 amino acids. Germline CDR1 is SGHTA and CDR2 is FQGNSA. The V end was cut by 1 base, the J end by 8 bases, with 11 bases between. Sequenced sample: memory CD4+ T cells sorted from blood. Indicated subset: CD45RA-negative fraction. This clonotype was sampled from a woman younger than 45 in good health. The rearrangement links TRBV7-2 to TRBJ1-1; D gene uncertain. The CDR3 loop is CASSLVIGREAFF. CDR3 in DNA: TGTGCCAGCAGCTTAGTAATAGGGAGGGAAGCTTTCTTT. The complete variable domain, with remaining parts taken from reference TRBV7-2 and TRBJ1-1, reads GAGVSQSPSNKVTEKGKDVELRCDPISGHTALYWYRQSLGQGLEFLIYFQGNSAPDKSGLPSDRFSAERTGGSVSTLTIQRTQQEDSAVYLCASSLVIGREAFFGQGTRLTVV.